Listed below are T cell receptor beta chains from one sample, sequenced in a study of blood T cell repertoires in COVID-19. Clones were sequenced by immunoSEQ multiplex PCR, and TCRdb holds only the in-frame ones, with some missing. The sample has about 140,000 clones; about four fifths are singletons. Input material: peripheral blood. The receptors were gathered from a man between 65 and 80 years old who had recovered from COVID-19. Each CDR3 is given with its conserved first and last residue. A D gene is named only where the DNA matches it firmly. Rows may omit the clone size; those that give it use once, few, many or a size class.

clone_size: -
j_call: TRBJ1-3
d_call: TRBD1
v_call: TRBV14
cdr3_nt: TGTGCCAGCAGCCAATCAGGGGGACTCTCTGGAAACACCATATATTTT
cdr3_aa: CASSQSGGLSGNTIYF

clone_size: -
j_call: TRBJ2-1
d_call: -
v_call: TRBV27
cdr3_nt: TGTGCCAGTGGGGGGGGGCAGTACAATGAGCAGTTCTTC
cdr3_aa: CASGGGQYNEQFF

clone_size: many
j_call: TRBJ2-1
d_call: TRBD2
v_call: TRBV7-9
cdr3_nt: TGTGCCAGCAGCTTGAGGACTAGCGGGAGTTATGAGCAGTTCTTC
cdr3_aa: CASSLRTSGSYEQFF

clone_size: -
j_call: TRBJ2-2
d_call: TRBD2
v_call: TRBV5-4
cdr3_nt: TGTGCCAGCAGCTTGGGCGGCGGGAGTGGAACCGGGGAGCTGTTTTTT
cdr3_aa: CASSLGGGSGTGELFF

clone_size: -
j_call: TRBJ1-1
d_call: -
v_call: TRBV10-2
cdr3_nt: TGCGCCAGCAGTCCCTCGGGTACGAACACTGAAGCTTTCTTT
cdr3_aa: CASSPSGTNTEAFF

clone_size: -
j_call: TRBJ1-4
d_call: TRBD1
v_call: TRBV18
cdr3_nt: TGTGCCAGTACAACCGGGACAGGGACTGAAAAACTGTTTTTT
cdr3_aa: CASTTGTGTEKLFF

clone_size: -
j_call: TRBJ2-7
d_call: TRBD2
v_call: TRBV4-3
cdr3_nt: TGCGCCAGCAGCCAAGGCCTAGCGGAGACCTACGAGCAGTACTTC
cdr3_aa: CASSQGLAETYEQYF

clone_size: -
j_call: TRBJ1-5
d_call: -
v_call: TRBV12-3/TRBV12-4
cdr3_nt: TGTGCCAGCAGCCTACTGGATCAGCCCCAGCATTTT
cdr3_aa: CASSLLDQPQHF

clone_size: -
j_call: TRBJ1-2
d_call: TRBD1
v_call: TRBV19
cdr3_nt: TGTGCCAGTAGCCTACAGGGGATAGGCGGCTACACCTTC
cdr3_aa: CASSLQGIGGYTF

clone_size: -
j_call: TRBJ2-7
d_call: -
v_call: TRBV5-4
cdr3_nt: TGTGCCAGCAGCTTGCAGGGTGGGGTGACAGTCTACTTC
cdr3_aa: CASSLQGGVTVYF

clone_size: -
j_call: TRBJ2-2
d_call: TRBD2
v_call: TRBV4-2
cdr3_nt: TGTGCCAGCAGCCAAGATGAGGATAGCGGGAGGGCCACCGGGGAGCTGTTTTTT
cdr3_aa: CASSQDEDSGRATGELFF

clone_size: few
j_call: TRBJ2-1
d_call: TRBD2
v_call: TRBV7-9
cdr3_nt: TGTGCCAGCAGCCAAGGGACTAGCGGGAGCGGGGATGAGCAGTTCTTC
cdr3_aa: CASSQGTSGSGDEQFF

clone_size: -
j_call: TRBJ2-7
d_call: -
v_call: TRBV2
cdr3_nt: TGTGCCAGCAGTGAAGCGCTAGCGCACGTCTACGAGCAGTACTTC
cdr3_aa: CASSEALAHVYEQYF

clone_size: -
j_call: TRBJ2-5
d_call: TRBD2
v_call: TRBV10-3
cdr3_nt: TGTGCCATCGGCCGTAGCGGGAACCTAGAAGAGACCCAGTACTTC
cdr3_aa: CAIGRSGNLEETQYF

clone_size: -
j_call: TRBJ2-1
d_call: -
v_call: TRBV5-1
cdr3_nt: TGCGCCAGCAGGAGTCTCGGAGGGGCTGAGCAGTTCTTC
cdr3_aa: CASRSLGGAEQFF

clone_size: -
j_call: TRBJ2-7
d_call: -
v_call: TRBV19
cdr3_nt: TGTGCCAGTAGTATCACAGGGAAAGAGCAGTACTTC
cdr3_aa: CASSITGKEQYF

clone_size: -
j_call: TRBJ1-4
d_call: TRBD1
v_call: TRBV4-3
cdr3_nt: TGCGCCAGCAGCCAAACCGGGACAGTCGAAAGGAATGAAAAACTGTTTTTT
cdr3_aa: CASSQTGTVERNEKLFF

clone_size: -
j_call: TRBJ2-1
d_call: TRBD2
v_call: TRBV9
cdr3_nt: TGTGCCAGCAGCGTAGGTGGCGGGAGCCCCACTGAGCAGTTCTTC
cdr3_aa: CASSVGGGSPTEQFF

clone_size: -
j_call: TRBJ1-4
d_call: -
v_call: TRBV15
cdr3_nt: TGTGCCACCAGCACAGGGTCTCGGGAAAAACTGTTTTTT
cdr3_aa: CATSTGSREKLFF

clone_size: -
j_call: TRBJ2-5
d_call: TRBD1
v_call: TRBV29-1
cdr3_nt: TGCAGCGTCCCCGCCAGGGACAGGGGAGAGACCCAGTACTTC
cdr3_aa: CSVPARDRGETQYF

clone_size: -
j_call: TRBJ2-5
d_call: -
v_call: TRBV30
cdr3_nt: TGTGCCTGGAACAGGGTCCAAGAGACCCAGTACTTC
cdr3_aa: CAWNRVQETQYF

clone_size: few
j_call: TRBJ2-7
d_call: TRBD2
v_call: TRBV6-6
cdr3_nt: TGTGCCAGCAGATCGACTAGCGGGACTTACGAGCAGTACTTC
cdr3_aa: CASRSTSGTYEQYF